The clone carrying this TCR beta chain has just a few counts. As for time point: pretreatment peripheral blood. The data were taken from a study of PD-L1 blockade in urothelial cancer. At the level of the study: It was at 3 weeks (second dose) and 6 weeks after treatment start that blood was analyzed.

Germline V lookup: CDR1 MNHEY, CDR2 SMNVEV (reference sequence). V dropped 6 bases and J dropped 4; count of bases not matched to a gene: 8. This CDR3 spans 15 amino acids. The protocol was immunoSEQ multiplex PCR, while the TCRdb copy is restricted to in-frame clones and leaves out a portion. The data show fewer than 45,000 clones, 75% to 85% seen once. Source: PBMCs, taken around atezolizumab (anti-PD-L1) treatment. This receptor was identified in a man aged 60 to 75 with urothelial cancer. The chain carries TRBV27 and TRBJ2-2, with 7 bases aligning to TRBD1. CDR3 residues: CASSEDRAGTGELFF. As DNA, the CDR3 is TGTGCCAGCAGCGAAGACAGGGCGGGCACCGGGGAGCTGTTTTTT.